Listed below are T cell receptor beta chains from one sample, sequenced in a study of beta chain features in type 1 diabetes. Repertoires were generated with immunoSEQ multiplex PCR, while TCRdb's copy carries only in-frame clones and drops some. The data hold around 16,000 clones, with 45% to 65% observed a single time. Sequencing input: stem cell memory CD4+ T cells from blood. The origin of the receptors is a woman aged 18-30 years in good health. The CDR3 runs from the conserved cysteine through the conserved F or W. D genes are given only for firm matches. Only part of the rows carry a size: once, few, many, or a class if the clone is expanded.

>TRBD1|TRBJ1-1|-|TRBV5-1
CASSHGTGAEAFF
TGCGCCAGCAGCCACGGGACAGGGGCCGAAGCTTTCTTT
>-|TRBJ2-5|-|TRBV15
CATSRVAGSQETQYF
TGTGCCACCAGCAGAGTGGCAGGGTCGCAAGAGACCCAGTACTTC
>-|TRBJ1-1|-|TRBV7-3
CASSSGTNTEAFF
TGTGCCAGCAGCTCCGGGACAAACACTGAAGCTTTCTTT
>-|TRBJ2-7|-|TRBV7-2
CASSLSRTASYEQYF
TGTGCCAGCAGCTTATCAAGGACAGCCTCCTACGAGCAGTACTTC
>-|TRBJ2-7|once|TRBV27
CASRSLRAQSSYEQYF
TGTGCCAGCAGATCCTTGAGGGCTCAGAGCTCCTACGAGCAGTACTTC
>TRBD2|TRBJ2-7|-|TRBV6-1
CASSMVTSGSYEQYF
TGTGCCAGCAGTATGGTGACTAGCGGTTCCTACGAGCAGTACTTC
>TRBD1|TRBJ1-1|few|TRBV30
CAWRRTGGTEAFF
TGTGCCTGGAGGCGGACAGGGGGCACTGAAGCTTTCTTT
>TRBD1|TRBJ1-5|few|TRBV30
CAWSEGAPDQPQHF
TGTGCCTGGAGTGAGGGGGCTCCCGATCAGCCCCAGCATTTT
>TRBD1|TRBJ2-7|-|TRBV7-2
CASSEGQGTFYEQYF
TGTGCCAGCAGCGAAGGACAGGGGACATTTTACGAGCAGTACTTC
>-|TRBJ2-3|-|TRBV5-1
CASRQDPWADTQYF
TGCGCCAGCAGACAGGACCCGTGGGCAGATACGCAGTATTTT